These T cell receptor beta chains were read from a single sample in a study of a mutant IDH1 vaccine in newly diagnosed glioma. Their specific antigens are unknown. Only in-frame clones appear in the TCRdb table, and some are missing; sequencing was by immunoSEQ multiplex PCR. The sample gives approximately 64,000 clones, about four fifths of which show up once; approximately 9% is in the top ten. This sample comprised PBMCs, obtained from a glioma patient whose treatment included an IDH1 peptide vaccine. Receptors originate from a woman aged 45 to 65 with glioma. CDR3s include the opening cysteine and the closing phenylalanine or tryptophan. Each record gives: D gene, V gene, J gene, clone size, CDR3 length, CDR3 protein, CDR3 DNA. The D gene is left open where the match is weak. Clone size, where shown, is once, few, many, or a class for clones that have expanded.

-	TRBV27	TRBJ1-2	few	13	CASSLSSTYGYTF	TGTGCCAGCAGTTTATCGAGCACCTATGGCTACACCTTC
TRBD2	TRBV2	TRBJ2-3	-	15	CASRSSGGPLDTQYF	TGTGCCAGCAGATCTAGCGGGGGCCCTTTGGATACGCAGTATTTT
TRBD1	TRBV5-1	TRBJ2-5	-	14	CASSQGQAGETQYF	TGCGCCAGCAGCCAAGGACAGGCCGGGGAGACCCAGTACTTC
-	TRBV30	TRBJ1-4	-	11	CAWSPNEKLFF	TGTGCCTGGAGCCCCAATGAAAAACTGTTTTTT
-	TRBV6-5	TRBJ2-1	-	15	CASSYSMPSYNEQFF	TGTGCCAGCAGTTACTCGATGCCGTCCTACAATGAGCAGTTCTTC
-	TRBV19	TRBJ1-5	-	14	CASSIEAGRQPQHF	TGTGCCAGTAGTATAGAGGCAGGGCGACAGCCCCAGCATTTT
TRBD2	TRBV30	TRBJ2-1	-	12	CAWRSSGNEQFF	TGTGCCTGGAGGTCTAGCGGTAATGAGCAGTTCTTC
-	TRBV28	TRBJ1-2	-	12	CASSQGTYGYTF	TGTGCCAGCAGTCAGGGGACCTATGGCTACACCTTC
TRBD2	TRBV7-2	TRBJ2-5	-	14	CASRRAGIQETQYF	TGTGCCAGCAGACGAGCGGGGATACAAGAGACCCAGTACTTC
-	TRBV5-1	TRBJ1-2	-	13	CASSLGSHYGYTF	TGCGCCAGCAGCTTAGGCAGCCACTATGGCTACACCTTC
-	TRBV6-6	TRBJ1-5	few	14	CASSYRDWDQPQHF	TGTGCCAGCAGTTACCGGGACTGGGATCAGCCCCAGCATTTT
-	TRBV4-1	TRBJ1-2	-	10	CASSNRDKLF	TGCGCCAGCAGCAACCGGGACAAATTATTC
-	TRBV6-5	TRBJ1-2	few	14	CASSLSGTDYGYTF	TGTGCCAGCAGTCTATCCGGGACGGACTATGGCTACACCTTC
-	TRBV7-8	TRBJ1-2	-	13	CASSLRQGDGYTF	TGTGCCAGCAGCTTAAGACAAGGTGATGGCTACACCTTC
TRBD2	TRBV5-1	TRBJ2-7	-	15	CASSLGTSGGQEQYF	TGCGCCAGCAGCTTGGGGACTAGCGGGGGTCAGGAGCAGTACTTC
-	TRBV30	TRBJ1-1	few	13	CAWSVRRTTEAFF	TGTGCCTGGAGTGTACGGAGGACCACTGAAGCTTTCTTT